The T cell receptor (beta chain) under discussion was sequenced for a study of CD8+CD57+ T cells in acquired aplastic anemia. Looking at the study overall: The mean DNA yield obtained from sorted CD4+ and CD8+ cells came to approximately 3 ug.

The CDR3 loop spans 17 amino acids. Germline values: CDR1 LGHNA, CDR2 YNFKEQ. The V segment lost 0 bases and the J segment 5 bases; nucleotides outside the gene matches: 9. This clonotype was found many times. Its antigen is as yet unknown. For CDR3 and TCR beta VDJ profiling, genomic DNA was the template used. Via MiXCR, TCRdb re-called the reads, giving one row per CDR3 protein. The sample records 150,000 to 200,000 distinct CDR3 sequences, around three fifths being singletons. The study's findings and limits: Found in both controls and patients were around 29 CD8+ CDR3 sequences.

This TCR came from a human donor with severe aplastic anemia or a healthy control (not recorded which). This rearrangement joins TRBV4-2 to TRBJ2-1; TRBD2 agrees at 8 bases. Sequencing input: sorted CD4+, CD8+, or CD8+CD57+ T cells (not recorded which) from PBMCs. Here the CDR3 DNA reads TGTGCCAGCAGCCAAGATCCTGTTCGGCGGGGGGACAATGAGCAGTTCTTC. This codes for CASSQDPVRRGDNEQFF.